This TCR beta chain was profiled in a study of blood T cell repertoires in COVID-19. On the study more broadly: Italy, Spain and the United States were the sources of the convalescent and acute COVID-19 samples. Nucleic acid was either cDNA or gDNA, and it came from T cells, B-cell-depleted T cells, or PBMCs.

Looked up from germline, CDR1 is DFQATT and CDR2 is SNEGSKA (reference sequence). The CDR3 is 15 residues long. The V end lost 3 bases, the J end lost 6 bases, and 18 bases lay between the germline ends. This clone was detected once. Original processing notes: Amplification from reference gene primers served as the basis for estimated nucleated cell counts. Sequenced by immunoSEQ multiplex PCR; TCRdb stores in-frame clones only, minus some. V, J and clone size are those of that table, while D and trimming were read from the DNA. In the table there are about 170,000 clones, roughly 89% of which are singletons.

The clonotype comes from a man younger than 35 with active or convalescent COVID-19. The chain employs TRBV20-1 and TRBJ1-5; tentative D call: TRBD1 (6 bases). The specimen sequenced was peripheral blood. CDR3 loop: CSASPEGGGRQPQHF. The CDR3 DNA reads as TGCAGTGCTAGTCCTGAGGGTGGGGGCCGTCAGCCCCAGCATTTT.